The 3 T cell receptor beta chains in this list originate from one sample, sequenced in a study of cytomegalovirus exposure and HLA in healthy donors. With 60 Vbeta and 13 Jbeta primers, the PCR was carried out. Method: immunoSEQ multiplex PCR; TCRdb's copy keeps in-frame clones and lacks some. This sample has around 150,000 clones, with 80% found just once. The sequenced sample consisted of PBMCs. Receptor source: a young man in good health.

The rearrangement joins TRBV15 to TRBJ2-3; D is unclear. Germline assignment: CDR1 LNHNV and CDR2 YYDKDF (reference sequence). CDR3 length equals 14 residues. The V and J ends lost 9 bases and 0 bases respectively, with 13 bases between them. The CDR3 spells CATSTGSSTDTQYF. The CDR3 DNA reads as TGTGCCACTTCTACCGGGTCTAGCACAGATACGCAGTATTTT.

The CDR3 coding sequence is TGTGCCAGCAGCGTGACTAGCGGTCACAATGAGCAGTTCTTC. This sequence encodes CASSVTSGHNEQFF. V usage is TRBV9 and J usage is TRBJ2-1; 9 bases align to TRBD2. There are 14 residues in the CDR3. The trim removed 2 bases at V and 5 bases at J, leaving 2 bases unmatched. Germline V gene data show CDR1 as SGDLS and CDR2 as YYNGEE.

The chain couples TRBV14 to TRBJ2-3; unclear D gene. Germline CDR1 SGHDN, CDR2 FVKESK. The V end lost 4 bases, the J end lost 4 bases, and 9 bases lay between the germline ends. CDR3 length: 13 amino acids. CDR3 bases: TGTGCCAGCAGCCCCTACCCCTCAGATACGCAGTATTTT. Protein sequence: CASSPYPSDTQYF.